This T cell receptor beta chain stems from a study of CD8 T cells in Susac syndrome (dated by TCRdb to the late 2010s). Context from the whole study: The study used repertoire sequencing to test whether antigen drove CD8+ T cell activation and differentiation in Susac syndrome.

Beyond this particular receptor, the publication reports: The number of individuals in the TCR sequencing and HLA analysis was recognized as being relatively small.

RNA was extracted using the RNeasy kit, and about 0.45 to 1 microgram was reverse transcribed with random hexamers. The immunoSEQ multiplex PCR assay, which covers 54 Vbeta and 13 Jbeta segments, was used to amplify TCR beta CDR3 regions. PCR amplification bias was corrected using a synthetic template baseline for primer optimization and computational correction. The authors' pipeline ran thus. Reads were annotated to V, D and J genes according to IMGT and were analyzed with immunoSEQ Analyzer, with only productive sequences retained. Clonality was calculated as one minus the Shannon entropy normalized by log2 of the number of productive unique sequences. Public and private clones were assessed among the 100 most prevalent clones of each patient and control. A clone was defined as Susac-specific if it was absent from the healthy and MS cohorts, from about 1,100 published viral clones and from other ImmuneACCESS disease sequences. In-frame beta chains were kept once TCRdb had trimmed the public reads at Q25 with fastp and called clones with MiXCR. Entries that share a CDR3 protein sequence are merged under the most common genes and DNA. TCRdb, rather than the study authors, made the V and J calls. A total of 160,000 or so distinct CDR3 sequences appear in this sample, 92% of them only once. Clones ranked in the top ten supply 0.065% to 0.1% of the sample.

High-throughput TCR beta sequencing profiled peripheral blood CD8+ and CD4+ T cells from healthy donors, Susac syndrome patients and multiple sclerosis patients. Healthy donors were included as age- and sex-matched controls. Bulk CD8+ and CD4+ T cells were purified magnetically by negative isolation, whereas CD8+ TEMRA cells were enriched by FACS. Blood was collected in EDTA tubes and processed within 24 hours, with PBMCs isolated through density gradient centrifugation. PBMCs destined for TCR sequencing were cryopreserved in liquid nitrogen and later thawed in a 37 °C water bath. Purity of sorted or isolated CD4+, CD8+ and CD8+ TEMRA cells was at least 90%. Here V drops 1 base and J drops 5 bases, and the junction holds 11 bases not matched to any gene. CDR1 MNHEY and CDR2 SVGAGI are derived from the germline V gene. The CDR3 sequence holds 16 residues, the cysteine and phenylalanine included. The DNA shown is the 48-base CDR3, in frame from base 1.

About this clonotype: What antigen it recognizes has not been identified. No per-base quality is available; no much larger clone lies one base away.

The sequencing sample was made of CD4+ T cells from PBMCs. The sequence is built from TRBV6-5 and TRBJ2-7; TRBD1 fits 7 bases in the junction. This TCR derives from a human donor in good health. The nucleotides are TGTGCCAGCAGTTACTTTTCGACAGGGAAGATCAACGAGCAGTACTTC. It specifies CASSYFSTGKINEQYF.